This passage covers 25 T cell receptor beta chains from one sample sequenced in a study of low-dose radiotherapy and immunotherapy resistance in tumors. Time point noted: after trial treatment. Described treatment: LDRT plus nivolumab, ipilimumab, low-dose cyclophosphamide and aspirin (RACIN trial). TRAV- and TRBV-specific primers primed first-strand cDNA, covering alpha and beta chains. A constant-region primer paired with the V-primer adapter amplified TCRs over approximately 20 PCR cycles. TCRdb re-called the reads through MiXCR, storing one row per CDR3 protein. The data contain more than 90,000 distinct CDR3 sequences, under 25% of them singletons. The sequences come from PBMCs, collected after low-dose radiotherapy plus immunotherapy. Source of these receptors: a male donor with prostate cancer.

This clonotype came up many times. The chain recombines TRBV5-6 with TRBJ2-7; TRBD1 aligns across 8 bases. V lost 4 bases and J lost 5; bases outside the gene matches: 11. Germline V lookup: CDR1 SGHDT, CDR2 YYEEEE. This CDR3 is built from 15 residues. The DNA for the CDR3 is TGTGCCAGCAGCCTCCTCGAGGCGACAGGGGACGAGCAGTACTTC. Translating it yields CASSLLEATGDEQYF.

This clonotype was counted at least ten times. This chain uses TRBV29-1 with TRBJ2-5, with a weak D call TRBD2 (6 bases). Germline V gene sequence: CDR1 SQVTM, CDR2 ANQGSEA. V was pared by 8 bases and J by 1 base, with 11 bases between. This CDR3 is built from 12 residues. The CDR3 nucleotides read TGCAGCTCGAGGGGAGGCCAAGAGACCCAGTACTTC. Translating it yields CSSRGGQETQYF. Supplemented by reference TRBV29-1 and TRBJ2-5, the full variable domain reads SAVISQKPSRDICQRGTSLTIQCQVDSQVTMMFWYRQQPGQSLTLIATANQGSEATYESGFVIDKFPISRPNLTFSTLTVSNMSPEDSSIYLCSSRGGQETQYFGPGTRLLVL.

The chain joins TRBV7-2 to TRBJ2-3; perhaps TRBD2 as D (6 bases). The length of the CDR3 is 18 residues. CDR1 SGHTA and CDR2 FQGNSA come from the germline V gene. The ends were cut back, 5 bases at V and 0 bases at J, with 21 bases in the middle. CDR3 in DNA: TGTGCCAGCAGCCCCCATCCCCGTCTAGCGTCTAGCACAGATACGCAGTATTTT. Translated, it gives CASSPHPRLASSTDTQYF.

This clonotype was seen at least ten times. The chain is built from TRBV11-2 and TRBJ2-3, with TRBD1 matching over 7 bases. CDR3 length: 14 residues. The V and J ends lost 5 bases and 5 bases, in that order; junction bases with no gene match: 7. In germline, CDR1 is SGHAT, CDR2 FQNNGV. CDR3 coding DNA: TGTGCCAGCAGCATCTCAGGGGGTGGAGATACGCAGTATTTT. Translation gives CASSISGGGDTQYF.

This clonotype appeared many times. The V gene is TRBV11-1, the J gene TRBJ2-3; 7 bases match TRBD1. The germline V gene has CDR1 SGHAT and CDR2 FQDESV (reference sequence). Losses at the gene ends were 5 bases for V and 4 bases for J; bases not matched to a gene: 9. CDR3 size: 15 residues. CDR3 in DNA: TGTGCCAGCAGCAGAACAGGGGTGTTGGCAGATACGCAGTATTTT. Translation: CASSRTGVLADTQYF.

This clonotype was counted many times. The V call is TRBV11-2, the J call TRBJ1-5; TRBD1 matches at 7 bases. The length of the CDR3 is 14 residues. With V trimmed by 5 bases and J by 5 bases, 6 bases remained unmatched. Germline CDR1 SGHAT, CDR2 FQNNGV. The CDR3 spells CASSQWQGDQPQHF. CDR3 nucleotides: TGTGCCAGCAGCCAGTGGCAGGGGGATCAGCCCCAGCATTTT.

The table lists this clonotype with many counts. Here the CDR3 reads CASSLGGAQETQYF. The CDR3 DNA reads as TGTGCCAGCAGCTTGGGCGGGGCCCAAGAGACCCAGTACTTC. The chain joins TRBV5-5 to TRBJ2-5; tentatively, D is TRBD2 (6 bases). Germline assignment: CDR1 SGHKS and CDR2 YYEKEE (reference sequence). The V gene lost 0 bases and the J gene lost 1 base, with 7 bases spanning the gap. This CDR3 spans 14 amino acids.

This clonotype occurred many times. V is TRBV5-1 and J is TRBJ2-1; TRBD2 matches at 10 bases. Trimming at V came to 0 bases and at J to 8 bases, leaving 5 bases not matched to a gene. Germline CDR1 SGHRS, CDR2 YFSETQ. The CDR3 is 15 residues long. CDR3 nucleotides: TGCGCCAGCAGCTTGGAAGCGGGGGGGCTTGATGAGCAGTTCTTC. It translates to CASSLEAGGLDEQFF.

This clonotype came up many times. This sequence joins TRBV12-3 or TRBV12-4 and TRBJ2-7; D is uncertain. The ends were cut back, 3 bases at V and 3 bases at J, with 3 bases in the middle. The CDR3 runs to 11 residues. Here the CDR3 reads CASSFGYEQYF. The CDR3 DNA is TGTGCCAGCAGTTTTGGCTACGAGCAGTACTTC.

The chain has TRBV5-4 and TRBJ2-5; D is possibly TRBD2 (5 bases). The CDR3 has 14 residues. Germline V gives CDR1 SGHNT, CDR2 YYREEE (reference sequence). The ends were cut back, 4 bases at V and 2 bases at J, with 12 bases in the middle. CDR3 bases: TGTGCCAGCAGCGAGAGGACGGGACAAGAGACCCAGTACTTC. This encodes CASSERTGQETQYF.

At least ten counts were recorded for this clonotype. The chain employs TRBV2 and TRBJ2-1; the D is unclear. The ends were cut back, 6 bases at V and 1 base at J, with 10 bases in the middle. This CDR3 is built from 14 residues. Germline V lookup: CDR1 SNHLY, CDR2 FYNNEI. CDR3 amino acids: CASSAHLSYNEQFF. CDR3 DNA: TGTGCCAGCAGCGCCCACTTATCCTACAATGAGCAGTTCTTC.

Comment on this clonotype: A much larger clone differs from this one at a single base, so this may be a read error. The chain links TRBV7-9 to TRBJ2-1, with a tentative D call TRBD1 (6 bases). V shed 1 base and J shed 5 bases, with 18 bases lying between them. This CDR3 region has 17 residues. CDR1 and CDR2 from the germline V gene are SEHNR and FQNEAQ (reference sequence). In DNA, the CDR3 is TGTGCCAGCAGCTTAGTCGTAAGCCAGGGGACAAACAATGAGCAGTTCTTC. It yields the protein CASSLVVSQGTNNEQFF.

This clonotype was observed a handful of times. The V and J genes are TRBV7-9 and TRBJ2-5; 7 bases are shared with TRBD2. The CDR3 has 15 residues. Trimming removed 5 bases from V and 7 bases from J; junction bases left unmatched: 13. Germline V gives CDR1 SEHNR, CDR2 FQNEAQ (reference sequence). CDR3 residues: CASSPSALAVGTQYF. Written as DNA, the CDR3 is TGTGCCAGCAGCCCCTCCGCGCTAGCGGTCGGGACCCAGTACTTC.

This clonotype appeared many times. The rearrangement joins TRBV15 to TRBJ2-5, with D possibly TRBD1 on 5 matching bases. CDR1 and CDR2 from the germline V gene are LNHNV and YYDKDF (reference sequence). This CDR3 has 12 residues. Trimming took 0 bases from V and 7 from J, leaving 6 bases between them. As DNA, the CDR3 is TGTGCCACCAGCAGAGATCAGGGGACCCAGTACTTC. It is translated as CATSRDQGTQYF.

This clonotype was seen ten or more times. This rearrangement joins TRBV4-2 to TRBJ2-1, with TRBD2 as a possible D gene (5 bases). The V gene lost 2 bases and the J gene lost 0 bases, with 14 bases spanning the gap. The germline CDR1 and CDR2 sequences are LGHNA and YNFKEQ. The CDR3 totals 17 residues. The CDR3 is CASSQRRFPSSYNEQFF. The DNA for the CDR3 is TGTGCCAGCAGCCAACGGAGGTTCCCAAGCTCCTACAATGAGCAGTTCTTC.

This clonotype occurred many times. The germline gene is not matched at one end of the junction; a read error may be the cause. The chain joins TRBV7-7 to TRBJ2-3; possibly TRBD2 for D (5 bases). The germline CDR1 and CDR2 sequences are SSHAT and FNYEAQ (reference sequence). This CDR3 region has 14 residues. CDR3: CASSPGLRADTQYF. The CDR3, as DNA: TGTGCTAGCAGCCCGGGGTTACGGGCAGATACGCAGTATTTT.

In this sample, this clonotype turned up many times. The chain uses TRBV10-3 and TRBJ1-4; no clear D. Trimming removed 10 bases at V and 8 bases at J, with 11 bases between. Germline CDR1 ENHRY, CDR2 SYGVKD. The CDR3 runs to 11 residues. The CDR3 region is CATRQLEKLFF. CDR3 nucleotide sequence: TGTGCCACCCGCCAACTGGAAAAACTGTTTTTT.

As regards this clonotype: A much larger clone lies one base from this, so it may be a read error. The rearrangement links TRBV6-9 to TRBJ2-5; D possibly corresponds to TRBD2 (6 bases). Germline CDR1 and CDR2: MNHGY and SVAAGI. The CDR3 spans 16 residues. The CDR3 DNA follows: TGTGGCATCAGTGATTATTCGGGGGACCTTCAAGAGACCCAGTACTTC. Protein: CGISDYSGDLQETQYF.

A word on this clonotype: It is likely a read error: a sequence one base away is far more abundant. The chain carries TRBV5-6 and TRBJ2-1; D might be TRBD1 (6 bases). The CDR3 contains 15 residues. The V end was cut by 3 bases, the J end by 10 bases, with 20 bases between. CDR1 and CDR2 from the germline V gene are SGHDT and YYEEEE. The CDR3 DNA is TGTGCCAGCAGCTGGGGGCCGACCTCGCCCTACGAGCAGTTCTTC. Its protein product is CASSWGPTSPYEQFF.

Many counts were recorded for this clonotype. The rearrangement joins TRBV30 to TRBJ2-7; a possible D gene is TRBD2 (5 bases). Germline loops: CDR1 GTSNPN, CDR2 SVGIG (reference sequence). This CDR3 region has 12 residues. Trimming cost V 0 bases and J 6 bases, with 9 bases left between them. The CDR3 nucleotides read TGTGCCTGGAGTGTACTAGGCCGCGAGCAGTACTTC. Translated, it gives CAWSVLGREQYF.

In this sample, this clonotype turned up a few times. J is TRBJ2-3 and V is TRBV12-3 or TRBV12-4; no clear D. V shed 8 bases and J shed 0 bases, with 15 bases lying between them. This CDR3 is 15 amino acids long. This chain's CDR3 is CASRPEGTSTDTQYF. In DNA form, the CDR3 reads TGTGCCAGCCGTCCCGAAGGAACTAGCACAGATACGCAGTATTTT.

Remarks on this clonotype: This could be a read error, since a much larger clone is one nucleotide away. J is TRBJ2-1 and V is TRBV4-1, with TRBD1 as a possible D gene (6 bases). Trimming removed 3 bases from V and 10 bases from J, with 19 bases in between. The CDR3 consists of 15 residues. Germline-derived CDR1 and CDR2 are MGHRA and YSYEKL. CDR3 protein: CASSHNTGSSYEQFF. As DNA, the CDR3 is TGCGCCAGCAGCCACAACACAGGGAGCTCTTACGAGCAGTTCTTC.

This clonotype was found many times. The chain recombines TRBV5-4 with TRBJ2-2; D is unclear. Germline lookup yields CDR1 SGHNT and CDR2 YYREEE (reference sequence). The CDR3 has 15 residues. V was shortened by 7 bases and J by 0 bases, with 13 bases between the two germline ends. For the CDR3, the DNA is TGTGCCAGCGGCAGCGTCAAAGCGAACACCGGGGAGCTGTTTTTT. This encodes CASGSVKANTGELFF.

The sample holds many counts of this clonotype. The CDR3 is CASSPPAGLGDTQYF. The CDR3 coding sequence is TGTGCCAGCAGCCCCCCAGCAGGGCTCGGAGATACGCAGTATTTT. V gene TRBV7-2 combines with J gene TRBJ2-3; a possible D gene is TRBD1 (5 bases). The CDR3 sequence is 15 residues long. Trimming took 5 bases from V and 5 from J, leaving 17 bases between them. The germline CDR1 and CDR2 sequences are SGHTA and FQGNSA.

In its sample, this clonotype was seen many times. CDR3 coding DNA: TGTGCCATCAGTCTAGCGGGAGGCACAGATACGCAGTATTTT. Amino acids: CAISLAGGTDTQYF. The rearrangement links TRBV10-3 to TRBJ2-3; 10 positions match TRBD2. The CDR3 has 14 amino acids. Germline loops: CDR1 ENHRY, CDR2 SYGVKD. Trimming removed 5 bases from V and 1 base from J; junction bases left unmatched: 0.